Listed below are T cell receptor beta chains from one sample, sequenced in a study of blood T cell repertoires in COVID-19. Measured with immunoSEQ multiplex PCR; TCRdb has only the in-frame clones, and not every one. This table holds 100,000 to 150,000 clones, around 64% found once. The sequencing input was peripheral blood. The receptors come from a human donor with acute or convalescent COVID-19. The donor label of this sample is uncertain. CDR3s include the opening cysteine and the closing phenylalanine or tryptophan. Fields, in order: CDR3 DNA, CDR3 protein, V gene, clone size, D gene, J gene. A D gene is named only where the DNA matches it firmly. A row's size may be missing; if present it is once, few, many or a size class.

cdr3_nt: TGTGCCAGCAGCGTCACTAGCGGGGGGTGGGATGAGCAGTTCTTC; cdr3_aa: CASSVTSGGWDEQFF; v_call: TRBV9; clone_size: few; d_call: TRBD2; j_call: TRBJ2-1
cdr3_nt: TGTGCCTGGAGTGTACAACTCCGGGAAGATACGCAGTATTTT; cdr3_aa: CAWSVQLREDTQYF; v_call: TRBV30; clone_size: many; d_call: -; j_call: TRBJ2-3
cdr3_nt: TGTGCCAGCAGCCTATCGAACACTGAAGCTTTCTTT; cdr3_aa: CASSLSNTEAFF; v_call: TRBV5-6; clone_size: -; d_call: -; j_call: TRBJ1-1
cdr3_nt: TGTGCCAGCAGCGGGGGAGCGGGGGTCTCAATAGATACGCAGTATTTT; cdr3_aa: CASSGGAGVSIDTQYF; v_call: TRBV9; clone_size: -; d_call: TRBD2; j_call: TRBJ2-3
cdr3_nt: TGTGCCAGCAGTAGACAGGGGTCTAACACAGATACGCAGTATTTT; cdr3_aa: CASSRQGSNTDTQYF; v_call: TRBV2; clone_size: -; d_call: TRBD1; j_call: TRBJ2-3
cdr3_nt: TGTGCCAGCAGCAGAGGCGGGGAGCAGAACACTGAAGCTTTCTTT; cdr3_aa: CASSRGGEQNTEAFF; v_call: TRBV28; clone_size: -; d_call: -; j_call: TRBJ1-1
cdr3_nt: TGTGCCAGTAGTATCATAGCGGGGGGCGGCAATGAGCAGTTCTTC; cdr3_aa: CASSIIAGGGNEQFF; v_call: TRBV19; clone_size: few; d_call: TRBD2; j_call: TRBJ2-1
cdr3_nt: TGCAGCGTTACCATACCTAGCGGGGGGAACAATGAGCAGTTCTTC; cdr3_aa: CSVTIPSGGNNEQFF; v_call: TRBV29-1; clone_size: -; d_call: TRBD2; j_call: TRBJ2-1
cdr3_nt: TGTGCCAGCAGCTTGGATACTAGCTCCTACGAGCAGTACTTC; cdr3_aa: CASSLDTSSYEQYF; v_call: TRBV7-2; clone_size: -; d_call: -; j_call: TRBJ2-7
cdr3_nt: TGTGCCAGCGCCGGACTGATGAACACTGAAGCTTTCTTT; cdr3_aa: CASAGLMNTEAFF; v_call: TRBV6-6; clone_size: once; d_call: -; j_call: TRBJ1-1
cdr3_nt: TGTGCCAGCAGTGAAAGGCCTGGTGCAGGGATATCCTACGAGCAGTACTTC; cdr3_aa: CASSERPGAGISYEQYF; v_call: TRBV6-1; clone_size: -; d_call: -; j_call: TRBJ2-7
cdr3_nt: TGTGCCAGCAGCCACCTAGGGGGGGCGCCCCGGGAGACCCAGTACTTC; cdr3_aa: CASSHLGGAPRETQYF; v_call: TRBV7-8; clone_size: -; d_call: -; j_call: TRBJ2-5
cdr3_nt: TGCGCCAGCAGAACCGGGACAGGCCCCTACGAGCAGTACTTC; cdr3_aa: CASRTGTGPYEQYF; v_call: TRBV5-1; clone_size: -; d_call: TRBD1; j_call: TRBJ2-7
cdr3_nt: TGCGCCAGCAGCTCATACGGTGACACCGGGGAGCTGTTTTTT; cdr3_aa: CASSSYGDTGELFF; v_call: TRBV5-1; clone_size: -; d_call: -; j_call: TRBJ2-2
cdr3_nt: TGTGCCAGCAGCTACTCGGACTGGGCGAACACCGGGGAGCTGTTTTTT; cdr3_aa: CASSYSDWANTGELFF; v_call: TRBV5-5; clone_size: -; d_call: -; j_call: TRBJ2-2
cdr3_nt: TGTGCCAGTAGGACAAACTCTGGGGCCAACGTCCTGACTTTC; cdr3_aa: CASRTNSGANVLTF; v_call: TRBV27; clone_size: many; d_call: -; j_call: TRBJ2-6
cdr3_nt: TGTGCCAGCAGCCTTCAAGGCCGGCGAGGGTCACCCCTCCACTTT; cdr3_aa: CASSLQGRRGSPLHF; v_call: TRBV3-1/TRBV3-2; clone_size: -; d_call: -; j_call: TRBJ1-6
cdr3_nt: TGTGCCAGCTCAACCACGAGTCGGGGGAATTCACCCCTCCACTTT; cdr3_aa: CASSTTSRGNSPLHF; v_call: TRBV18; clone_size: -; d_call: -; j_call: TRBJ1-6
cdr3_nt: TGTGCCAGTAGCCGTTGGAAGGGAGGGGGTGAAAAACTGTTTTTT; cdr3_aa: CASSRWKGGGEKLFF; v_call: TRBV19; clone_size: few; d_call: -; j_call: TRBJ1-4
cdr3_nt: TGTGCCATCCCGGGTCGGCGGAATTCACCCCTCCACTTT; cdr3_aa: CAIPGRRNSPLHF; v_call: TRBV2; clone_size: -; d_call: -; j_call: TRBJ1-6
cdr3_nt: TGTGCCAGCCCTGGGACTAGCGGGGACCGCGCGACCCAGTACTTC; cdr3_aa: CASPGTSGDRATQYF; v_call: TRBV6-9; clone_size: -; d_call: TRBD2; j_call: TRBJ2-5
cdr3_nt: TGTGCCAGCAGCCGTGCAGGGGACATCAATCAGCCCCAGCATTTT; cdr3_aa: CASSRAGDINQPQHF; v_call: TRBV5-5; clone_size: -; d_call: -; j_call: TRBJ1-5
cdr3_nt: TGTGCCAGCAGTTTATATCCAGGGGGCGGCACTGAAGCTTTCTTT; cdr3_aa: CASSLYPGGGTEAFF; v_call: TRBV27; clone_size: few; d_call: TRBD1; j_call: TRBJ1-1
cdr3_nt: TGTGCCAGCAGCCACCGACTAGCGGGGGGCACAGATACGCAGTATTTT; cdr3_aa: CASSHRLAGGTDTQYF; v_call: TRBV7-6; clone_size: many; d_call: TRBD2; j_call: TRBJ2-3
cdr3_nt: TGTGCCAGCAAGGAGACAGTAGAAGCTTTCTTT; cdr3_aa: CASKETVEAFF; v_call: TRBV2; clone_size: -; d_call: -; j_call: TRBJ1-1
cdr3_nt: TGTGCCAGCAGTGAGACATTCGCGGGTGAAGCTTTCTTT; cdr3_aa: CASSETFAGEAFF; v_call: TRBV2; clone_size: -; d_call: -; j_call: TRBJ1-1
cdr3_nt: TGTGCCAGCAGTGAATCAGTAGTCCGTAGGGGGACGCGGGGCTACACCTTC; cdr3_aa: CASSESVVRRGTRGYTF; v_call: TRBV2; clone_size: few; d_call: -; j_call: TRBJ1-2
cdr3_nt: TGTGCCAGCAGCCCTCTAGCGGGCGGGGGCTCCTACGAGCAGTACTTC; cdr3_aa: CASSPLAGGGSYEQYF; v_call: TRBV6-6; clone_size: -; d_call: TRBD2; j_call: TRBJ2-7
cdr3_nt: TGCGCCAGCAACCCGACAGGGGGCGGTTATGGCTACACCTTC; cdr3_aa: CASNPTGGGYGYTF; v_call: TRBV5-1; clone_size: -; d_call: TRBD1; j_call: TRBJ1-2
cdr3_nt: TGTGCCAGCAGCTCGGGTTTCGCCAATCAGCCCCAGCATTTT; cdr3_aa: CASSSGFANQPQHF; v_call: TRBV7-2; clone_size: -; d_call: -; j_call: TRBJ1-5
cdr3_nt: TGTGCCAGCAGCGACAGGATAAGCTATGGCTACACCTTC; cdr3_aa: CASSDRISYGYTF; v_call: TRBV2; clone_size: many; d_call: -; j_call: TRBJ1-2
cdr3_nt: TGTGCCAGCAGTCCCAGACTAGCGGGGAGGGAGCAGTACTTC; cdr3_aa: CASSPRLAGREQYF; v_call: TRBV27; clone_size: -; d_call: TRBD2; j_call: TRBJ2-7
cdr3_nt: TGTGCCAGCAGCTTGGGGGGGAGGTGGTACTTC; cdr3_aa: CASSLGGRWYF; v_call: TRBV5-6; clone_size: -; d_call: -; j_call: TRBJ2-7